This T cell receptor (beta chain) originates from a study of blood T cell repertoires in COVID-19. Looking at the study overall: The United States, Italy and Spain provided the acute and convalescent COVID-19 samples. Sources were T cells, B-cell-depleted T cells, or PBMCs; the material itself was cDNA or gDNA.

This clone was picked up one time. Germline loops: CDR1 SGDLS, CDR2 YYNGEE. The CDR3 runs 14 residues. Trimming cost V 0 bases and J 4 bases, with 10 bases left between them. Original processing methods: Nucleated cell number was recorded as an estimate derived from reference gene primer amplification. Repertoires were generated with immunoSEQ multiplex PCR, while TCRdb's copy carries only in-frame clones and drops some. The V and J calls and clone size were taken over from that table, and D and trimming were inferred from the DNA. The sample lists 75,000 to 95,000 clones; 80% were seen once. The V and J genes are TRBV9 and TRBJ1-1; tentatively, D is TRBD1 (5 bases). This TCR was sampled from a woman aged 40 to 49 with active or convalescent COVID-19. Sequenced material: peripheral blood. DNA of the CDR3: TGTGCCAGCAGCGTAGGGACACCTCTCACTGAAGCTTTCTTT. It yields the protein CASSVGTPLTEAFF.